The 7 T cell receptor beta chains below were found in one sample sequenced in a study of blood T cell repertoires in COVID-19 (dated by TCRdb to the early 2020s). Library prep was done by the immunoSEQ multiplex PCR assay. The table was pulled from immuneACCESS by TCRdb, which kept in-frame rearrangements only. Such tables lose some clones; where checked, under half of the loss comes from unresolved V genes, and the rest has no known cause. The sample profile shows approximately 14,000 clones; roughly 91% of them were found once. The biggest ten clones account for roughly 2.5% of the sample. Material: peripheral blood. The source of these receptors is a woman between 65 and 79 years old in a cohort sampled during active or convalescent COVID-19.

The genes are TRBV7-8 and TRBJ2-5; TRBD2 matches at 8 bases. The CDR3 length is 15 residues. After removal of 1 base from V and 1 base from J, the junction contained 2 bases not matched to a gene. The germline gives CDR1 SGHVS, CDR2 FQNEAQ. The CDR3 coding sequence is TGTGCCAGCAGCTTAGGCGGGGGGCGCCAAGAGACCCAGTACTTC. It is translated as CASSLGGGRQETQYF.

The rearrangement links TRBV9 to TRBJ2-2, with 7 bases that match TRBD1. The CDR3 covers 16 residues. V lost 4 bases, J lost 0 bases, and 6 bases stayed unmatched. The germline V gene encodes CDR1 SGDLS and CDR2 YYNGEE. The CDR3, as DNA: TGTGCCAGCAGCCCAAGGGACAGATCGAACACCGGGGAGCTGTTTTTT. Its translation is CASSPRDRSNTGELFF.

The chain joins TRBV18 to TRBJ2-6; D uncertain. This CDR3 contains 14 residues. Trimming shortened V by 1 base and J by 11 bases, and 12 bases separated the two germline ends. In germline, CDR1 is KGHSH, CDR2 LQKENI. CDR3: CASSPRWRTDVLTF. The CDR3 DNA sequence: TGTGCCAGCTCACCACGTTGGAGAACCGACGTCCTGACTTTC.

This clone was detected only once. The CDR3 reads CASSSGQGRTDTQYF. CDR3 DNA: TGCGCCAGCAGCTCGGGACAGGGTCGCACAGATACGCAGTATTTT. The chain links TRBV5-1 to TRBJ2-3; 9 nucleotides line up with TRBD1. The CDR3 sequence is 15 residues long. Per germline, CDR1 SGHRS and CDR2 YFSETQ. V shed 3 bases, J shed 1 base, and the junction held 3 bases outside the gene matches.

The chain uses TRBV30 and TRBJ2-2; 9 bases are shared with TRBD2. Germline V gives CDR1 GTSNPN, CDR2 SVGIG (reference sequence). After removal of 1 base from V and 7 bases from J, the junction contained 7 bases not matched to a gene. The CDR3 is made up of 15 amino acids. The CDR3 reads CAWSAGTSNHGELFF. CDR3 in DNA: TGTGCCTGGAGTGCCGGGACTAGCAATCACGGGGAGCTGTTTTTT.

The J gene is TRBJ1-2, the V gene TRBV10-3; perhaps TRBD1 as D (5 bases). The CDR3 sequence is 17 residues long. From germline, CDR1 is ENHRY and CDR2 SYGVKD. V gave up 2 bases and J gave up 2 bases, with 18 bases separating them. The CDR3 loop is CAISETLPGLRNYGYTF. CDR3 DNA sequence: TGTGCCATCAGTGAGACCCTACCGGGACTCCGAAACTATGGCTACACCTTC.

V and J are TRBV7-8 and TRBJ1-1; D is unresolved. The CDR3 extends over 13 amino acids. CDR1 is SGHVS, CDR2 FQNEAQ, per germline. Trimming removed 5 bases at V and 0 bases at J, with 7 bases between. The CDR3, as DNA: TGTGCCAGCAGCATCACACTGAACACTGAAGCTTTCTTT. Its protein product is CASSITLNTEAFF.